These T cell receptor beta chains were read from a single sample in a study of shared clonotypes between healthy human individuals. The table came from immunoSEQ multiplex PCR; TCRdb's copy has only in-frame clones and leaves some out. The table has about 710,000 clones, roughly 72% seen once. Source material: memory CD4+ T cells sorted from blood. All receptors come from a woman aged 25 to 45 in good health. Both conserved end residues are part of each CDR3. D genes are given only for firm matches. The size of a clone is reported for some rows only, either as once, few or many, or as a class for expanded clones.

v_gene	j_gene	d_gene	abundance	CDR3nt	CDR3aa
TRBV4-2	TRBJ2-3	TRBD2	NA	TGTGCCAGCAGCCAAGATATGATTGGATCACTAGCGGTCACAGATACGCAGTATTTT	CASSQDMIGSLAVTDTQYF
TRBV15	TRBJ2-7	NA	NA	TGTGCCACCAGCGTAGGACGGACGACCTACGAGCAGTACTTC	CATSVGRTTYEQYF
TRBV5-1	TRBJ2-3	TRBD1	NA	TGCGCCAGCAGCTCGACAGGGGCAGGTCACTATACGCAGTATTTT	CASSSTGAGHYTQYF
TRBV6-5	TRBJ2-2	TRBD1	NA	TGTGCCAGCAGCTCCGGGACAGGGTTCACCGGGGAGCTGTTTTTT	CASSSGTGFTGELFF
TRBV28	TRBJ2-7	TRBD1	NA	TGTGCCAGCAGCCTTACAGGGGCCCGCTACGAGCAGTACTTC	CASSLTGARYEQYF
TRBV5-1	TRBJ2-4	NA	NA	TGCGCCAGCAGCCCGGACTCAGGGGACATTCAGTACTTC	CASSPDSGDIQYF
TRBV30	TRBJ2-5	NA	NA	TGTGCCTGGAGTGTCGATTCTCGAGAGACCCAGTACTTC	CAWSVDSRETQYF
TRBV11-2	TRBJ2-7	TRBD1	NA	TGTGCCAGCAGTCCGGGACAGGGTATCTACGAGCAGTACTTC	CASSPGQGIYEQYF
TRBV7-9	TRBJ2-2	NA	NA	TGTGCCAGCACGCCCTCGGGTCACGACACCGGGGAGCTGTTTTTT	CASTPSGHDTGELFF
TRBV6-5	TRBJ2-2	NA	NA	TGTGCCAGCAGCCTGACTGGTAACACCGGGGAGCTGTTTTTT	CASSLTGNTGELFF
TRBV7-2	TRBJ2-6	NA	NA	TGTGCCAGCAGCTTAGGCGGGTTCTCTGGGGCCAACGTCCTGACTTTC	CASSLGGFSGANVLTF
TRBV7-9	TRBJ2-1	TRBD2	once	TGTGCCAGCAGCCGACCTAGCGGGAGTAGCAATGAGCAGTTCTTC	CASSRPSGSSNEQFF
TRBV18	TRBJ1-1	NA	NA	TGTGCCAGCTCCCAATCGAGGGGGAACACTGAAGCTTTCTTT	CASSQSRGNTEAFF
TRBV28	TRBJ1-5	TRBD1	NA	TGTGCCAGCAGTTTATTTGGACAGGGATTTGGTCAGCCCCAGCATTTT	CASSLFGQGFGQPQHF
TRBV5-1	TRBJ2-1	NA	NA	TGCGCCAGCAGCTTTCCCGTAAGCGATGAGCAGTTCTTC	CASSFPVSDEQFF
TRBV11-2	TRBJ2-7	NA	few	TGTGCCAGCAGCTTAGATGTGGAGTCCCCCTCCTTC	CASSLDVESPSF
TRBV30	TRBJ2-7	NA	NA	TGTGCCTGGAGTGTCGGACTATCGCTCTACGAGCAGTACTTC	CAWSVGLSLYEQYF
TRBV19	TRBJ1-5	NA	NA	TGTGCCAGTAGTATTTGGGAGGGTCGCAATCAGCCCCAGCATTTT	CASSIWEGRNQPQHF
TRBV2	TRBJ2-4	NA	NA	TGTGCCAGCAGAGGGGATTTTAAAAACATTCAGTACTTC	CASRGDFKNIQYF
TRBV9	TRBJ2-3	NA	NA	TGTGCCAGCAGCGTTTCTGGGGATTCAGATACGCAGTATTTT	CASSVSGDSDTQYF
TRBV30	TRBJ2-1	TRBD2	few	TGTGCCTGCAAACTAGCGGGAGGGTGGAGGGAAGAGCAGTTCTTC	CACKLAGGWREEQFF
TRBV5-6	TRBJ1-5	NA	NA	TGTGCCAGCAGCAAACAGGAGAATCAGCCCCAGCATTTT	CASSKQENQPQHF
TRBV28	TRBJ2-7	NA	NA	TGTGCCAGCAGTTTGCAACAGGCTAGAACCTCCTACGAGCAGTACTTC	CASSLQQARTSYEQYF
TRBV4-2	TRBJ1-2	NA	NA	TGTGCCAGCAGCCAAGATCGAGTAGGCCGGGCTCGCTATGGCTACACCTTC	CASSQDRVGRARYGYTF